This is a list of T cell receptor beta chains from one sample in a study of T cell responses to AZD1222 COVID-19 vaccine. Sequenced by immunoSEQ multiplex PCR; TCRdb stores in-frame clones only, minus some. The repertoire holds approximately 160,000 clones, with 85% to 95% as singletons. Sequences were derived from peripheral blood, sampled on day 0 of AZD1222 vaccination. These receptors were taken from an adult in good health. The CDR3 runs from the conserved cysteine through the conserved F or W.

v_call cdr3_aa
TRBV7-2 CASSLDIGSYGYTF
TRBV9 CASSATGSGELFF
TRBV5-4 CASSGELNRLDGYTF
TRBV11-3 CASSLLVGGGNIQYF
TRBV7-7 CASSRGGPGSEQFF
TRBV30 CAWSATDRGLHEQYF
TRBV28 CASSLRQGFTF
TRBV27 CASSLRQQETQYF
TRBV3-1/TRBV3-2 CASSPQGDTQYF
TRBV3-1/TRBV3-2 CASSSRQAPAVGAFF
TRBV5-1 CASSERGGQGSSPLHF
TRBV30 CAWNGQLYGYTF
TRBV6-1 CASSEVGTSANYGYTF
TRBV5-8 CASSLSMNTEAFF
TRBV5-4 CASSPGTSEETQYF
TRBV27 CASSLLGAAGNNEQFF
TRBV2 CASSENRGNQPQHF
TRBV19 CASRPRQGSEYEQYF
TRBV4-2 CASSQVAGTPNQPQHF
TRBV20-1 CSASSLSYYEQFF
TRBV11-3 CASSLEGDSSYEQYF
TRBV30 CAWRRGTGDSPLHF
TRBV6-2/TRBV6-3 CASSYSGGSGANVLTF
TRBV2 CASKSSGLYNEQFF
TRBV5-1 CASSLFQGSRPQHF
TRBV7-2 CASRGASVYGYTF
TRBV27 CASSGGEKLFF
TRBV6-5 CASSYSIGGPVDTQYF
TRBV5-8 CASSLAGTGVSYEQYF
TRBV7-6 CASSSLGQGARDNYGYTF